The clone carrying this TCR beta chain was detected only a few times. The sample belongs to a study of immune evolution from preneoplasia to lung adenocarcinoma. Using immunoSEQ multiplex PCR, the repertoire was profiled, and TCRdb retains in-frame clones only, with some absent. The repertoire has tens of thousands of clones, 70% to 80% of them found once; the top ten carry 4% to 5%. The clonotype comes from a person between 55 and 69 years old with lung adenocarcinoma. Material: FFPE invasive lung adenocarcinoma tissue.

The CDR3 reads CASNLEGTEAFF. The CDR3 bases are TGTGCCAGCAACTTAGAGGGGACTGAAGCTTTCTTT. The chain uses TRBV6-6 and TRBJ1-1, with D possibly TRBD1 on 5 matching bases. Germline V CDR1 and CDR2: MNHNY, SVGAGI (reference sequence). V lost 7 bases and J lost 5, with 11 bases in between. CDR3 size: 12 residues.